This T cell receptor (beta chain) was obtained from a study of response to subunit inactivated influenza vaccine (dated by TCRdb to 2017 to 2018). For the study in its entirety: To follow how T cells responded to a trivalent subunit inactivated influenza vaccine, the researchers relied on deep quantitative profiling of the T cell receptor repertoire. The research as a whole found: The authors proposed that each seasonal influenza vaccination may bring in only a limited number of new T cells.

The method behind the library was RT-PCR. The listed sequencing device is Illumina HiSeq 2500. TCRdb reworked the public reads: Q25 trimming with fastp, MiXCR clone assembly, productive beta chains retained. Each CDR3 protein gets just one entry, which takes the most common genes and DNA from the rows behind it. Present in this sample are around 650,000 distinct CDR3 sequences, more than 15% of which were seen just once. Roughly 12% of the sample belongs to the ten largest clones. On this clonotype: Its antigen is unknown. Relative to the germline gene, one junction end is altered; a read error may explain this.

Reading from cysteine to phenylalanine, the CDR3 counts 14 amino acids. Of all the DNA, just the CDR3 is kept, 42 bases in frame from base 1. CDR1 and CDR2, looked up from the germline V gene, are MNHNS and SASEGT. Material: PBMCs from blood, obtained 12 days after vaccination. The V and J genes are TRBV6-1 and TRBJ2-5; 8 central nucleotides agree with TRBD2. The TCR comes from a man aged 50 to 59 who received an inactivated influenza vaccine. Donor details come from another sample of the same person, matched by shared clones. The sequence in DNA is TGTGCCAGCAGTAAAGCGGGAGCTTATGAGACCCAGTACTTC. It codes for CASSKAGAYETQYF.